The present T cell receptor beta chain was sequenced within a study of cytomegalovirus exposure and HLA in healthy donors. About the research overall: The 500 to 750 first-cohort repertoires and the 95 to 150 validation repertoires shared the same platform, a later analysis reported.

In this sample, this clone turned up a few times. Its specificity is unknown. TCRdb's table, derived via immunoSEQ multiplex PCR, lists solely in-frame clones and lacks some. The sample has hundreds of thousands of clones; more than 80% are singletons. The CDR3 runs 13 residues. Germline CDR1 reads SNHLY; CDR2 reads FYNNEI. V gave up 4 bases and J gave up 7 bases; unmatched junction bases: 5. Study-wide findings and caveats: The authors enumerated 150 to 200 TCR beta chains as linked to cytomegalovirus.

The specimen was PBMCs. The rearrangement joins TRBV2 to TRBJ1-2, with TRBD1 matching 8 bases. This sequence was found in a woman between 18 and 29 years old in good health and CMV-seronegative. CDR3 nucleotides: TGTGCCAGCAGTGGTGGACAGGGACGTGGCTACACCTTC. Amino acids: CASSGGQGRGYTF.